This T cell receptor (beta chain) derives from a study of glioma-infiltrating T cells. Study-level findings and limits: Tissue and blood shared very few CDR3 sequences. Non-neoplastic patients had below-expected tissue-blood divergence, while all gliomas exceeded expectation.

Amplification of TCR alpha and beta CDR3 regions from RNA used iRepertoire nested multiplex PCR. Input was roughly 100-450 ng of tissue mRNA or PBMC total RNA. TCRdb called the multiplex PCR reads again in MiXCR, with one record for every CDR3 protein. Of 95,000 to 110,000 distinct CDR3 sequences detected, around 31% appear once; the ten largest clones hold approximately 46%. The table lists this clonotype with many counts. The target antigen is unknown. This CDR3 contains 15 residues. Germline CDR1 is SGHDN and CDR2 is FVKESK. V shed 2 bases, J shed 5 bases, and the junction held 6 bases outside the gene matches.

The chain couples TRBV14 to TRBJ2-1; TRBD1 matches at 7 bases. Sequencing was done on a sample of glioma tissue, nonneoplastic brain tissue, or PBMCs (not recorded which). The clonotype was recovered from a human donor with low-grade glioma or glioblastoma, undergoing nonglioma brain surgery, or in good health (not recorded which). The CDR3 DNA is TGTGCCAGCAGCCAAACCGGGACAGTGAACAATGAGCAGTTCTTC. Amino acids: CASSQTGTVNNEQFF.